Described below is a single TCR beta chain sequence and its context. Its antigen remains unidentified. This specimen comes from a study of T cell responses to AZD1222 COVID-19 vaccine. Across the study: Second-dose intervals of approximately 4 or approximately 12 weeks were pooled.

The CDR3 consists of 12 residues. Looked up from germline, CDR1 is LNHDA and CDR2 is SQIVND (reference sequence). V was clipped by 7 bases and J by 6 bases, with 10 bases between them. Study-wide results and caveats: Seropositive AZD1222 recipients at baseline numbered only 6 or 7.

Using immunoSEQ multiplex PCR, the repertoire was profiled, and TCRdb retains in-frame clones only, with some absent. The sample consists of 150,000 or so clones, around 89% of them appearing once. The TCR comes from an adult in good health. Specimen: peripheral blood, collected on day 0 of AZD1222 vaccination. The genes are TRBV19 and TRBJ1-5; perhaps TRBD1 as D (6 bases). The CDR3 sequence: CASTTGSQPQHF. The DNA of the CDR3 is TGTGCCAGTACAACAGGGAGTCAGCCCCAGCATTTT.